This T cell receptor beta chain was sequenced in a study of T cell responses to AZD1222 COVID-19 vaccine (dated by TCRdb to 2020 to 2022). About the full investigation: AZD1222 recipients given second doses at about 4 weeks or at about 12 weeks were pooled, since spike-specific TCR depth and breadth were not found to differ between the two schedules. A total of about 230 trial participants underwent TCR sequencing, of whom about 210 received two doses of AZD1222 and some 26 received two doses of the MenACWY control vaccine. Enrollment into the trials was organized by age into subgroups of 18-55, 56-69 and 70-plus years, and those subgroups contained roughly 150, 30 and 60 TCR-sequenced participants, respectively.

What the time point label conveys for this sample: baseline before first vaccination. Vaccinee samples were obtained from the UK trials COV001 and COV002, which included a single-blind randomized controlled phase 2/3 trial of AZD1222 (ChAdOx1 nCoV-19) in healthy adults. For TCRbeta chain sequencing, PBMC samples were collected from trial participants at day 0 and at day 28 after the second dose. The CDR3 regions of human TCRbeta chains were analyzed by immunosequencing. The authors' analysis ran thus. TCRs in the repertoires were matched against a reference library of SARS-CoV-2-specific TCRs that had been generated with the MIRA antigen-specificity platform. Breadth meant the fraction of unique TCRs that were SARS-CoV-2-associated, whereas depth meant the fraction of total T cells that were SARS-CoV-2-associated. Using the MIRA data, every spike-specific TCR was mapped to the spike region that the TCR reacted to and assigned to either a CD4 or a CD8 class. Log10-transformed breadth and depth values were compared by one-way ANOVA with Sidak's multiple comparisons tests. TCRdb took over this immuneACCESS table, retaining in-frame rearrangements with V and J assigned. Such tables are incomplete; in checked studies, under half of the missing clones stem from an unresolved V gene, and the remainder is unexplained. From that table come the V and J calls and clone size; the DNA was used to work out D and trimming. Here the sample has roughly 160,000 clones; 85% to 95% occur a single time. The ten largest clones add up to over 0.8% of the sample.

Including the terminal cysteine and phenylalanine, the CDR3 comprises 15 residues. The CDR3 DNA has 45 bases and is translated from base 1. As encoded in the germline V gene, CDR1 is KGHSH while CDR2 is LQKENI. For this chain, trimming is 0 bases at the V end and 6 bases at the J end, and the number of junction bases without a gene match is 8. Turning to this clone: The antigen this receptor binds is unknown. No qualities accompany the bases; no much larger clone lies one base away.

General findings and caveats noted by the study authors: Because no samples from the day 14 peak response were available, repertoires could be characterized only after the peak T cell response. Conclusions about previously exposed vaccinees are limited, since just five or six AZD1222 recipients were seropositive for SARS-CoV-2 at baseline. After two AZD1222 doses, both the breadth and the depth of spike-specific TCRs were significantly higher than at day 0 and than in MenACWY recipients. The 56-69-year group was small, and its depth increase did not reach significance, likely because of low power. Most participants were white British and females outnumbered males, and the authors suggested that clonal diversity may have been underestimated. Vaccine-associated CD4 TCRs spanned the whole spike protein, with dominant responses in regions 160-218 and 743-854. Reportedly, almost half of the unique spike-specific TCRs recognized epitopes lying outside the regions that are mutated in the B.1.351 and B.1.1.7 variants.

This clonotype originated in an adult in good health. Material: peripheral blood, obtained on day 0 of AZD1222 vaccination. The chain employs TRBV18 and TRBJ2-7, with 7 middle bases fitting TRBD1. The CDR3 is CASSPPAGGSGEQYF. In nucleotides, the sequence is TGTGCCAGCTCACCACCGGCAGGGGGTAGTGGCGAGCAGTACTTC.